Each of the 21 T cell receptor beta chains below was sequenced from the same sample in a study of T cells in Graves' hyperthyroidism and ophthalmopathy. Amplification of TCR beta CDR3 regions used RNA as the template. HTBI primers were the set used in a first-round RT-PCR of the TCR CDR3. MiXCR, run by TCRdb on the multiplex PCR reads, gives a single entry per CDR3 protein. The data contain hundreds of thousands of distinct CDR3 sequences, over 40% of them singletons. Sequencing used peripheral blood or thyroid tissue (not recorded which). The receptor source for this set is an adult man with Graves' disease, either hyperthyroidism or ophthalmopathy (not recorded which).

V and J are TRBV12-3 or TRBV12-4 and TRBJ1-4; D not resolved. Trimming shortened V by 4 bases and J by 5 bases, and 14 bases separated the two germline ends. The CDR3 spans 15 residues. CDR3 coding DNA: TGTGCCAGCAGTTACTGGGGAGCCCGAAATGAAAAACTGTTTTTT. Protein sequence: CASSYWGARNEKLFF.

The CDR3 is CASSFHQQTYGYTF. The CDR3 DNA reads as TGTGCCAGCAGTTTTCACCAACAAACCTATGGCTACACCTTC. The gene calls are TRBV25-1 and TRBJ1-2; D uncertain. There are 14 residues in the CDR3. V lost 5 bases and J 4 bases, leaving 14 bases between the germline ends. Germline CDR1 MGHDK, CDR2 SYGVNS.

This chain connects TRBV3-1 to TRBJ1-1; D is ambiguous. From germline, CDR1 is LGHDT and CDR2 YNNKEL (reference sequence). Trimming took 4 bases from V and 2 from J, leaving 11 bases between them. There are 14 residues in the CDR3. The CDR3 bases are TGTGCCAGCAGCCGAGAACCAGGAAACACTGAAGCTTTCTTT. This encodes CASSREPGNTEAFF.

V is TRBV6-5 and J is TRBJ2-5, with 10 bases lining up with TRBD1. Unmatched junction bases numbered 8, after V lost 4 bases and J lost 9 bases. The germline gives CDR1 MNHEY, CDR2 SVGAGI. The CDR3 covers 14 residues. CDR3 sequence: CASSWTGGLQPQYF. CDR3 nucleotide sequence: TGTGCCAGCAGTTGGACAGGGGGGCTTCAGCCCCAGTACTTC.

As regards this clonotype: A read error may produce the germline difference seen at one junction end. V is TRBV7-2 and J is TRBJ2-6; the D gene is possibly TRBD1 (5 bases). Per germline, CDR1 SGHTA and CDR2 FQGNSA. This CDR3 comprises 13 residues. The DNA of the CDR3 is TGTGCCAGCAGCCAACAGTCCTGGGGCACTGAAGCTTTC. Amino acid sequence: CASSQQSWGTEAF.

The chain carries TRBV10-3 and TRBJ1-1; tentatively, D is TRBD1 (5 bases). This CDR3 has 15 amino acids. V lost 3 bases and J lost 7, with 18 bases in between. Germline lookup yields CDR1 ENHRY and CDR2 SYGVKD. The CDR3 region is CAISEGTSGGLEAFF. CDR3 bases: TGTGCCATCAGTGAAGGGACTAGCGGGGGACTTGAAGCTTTCTTT.

The chain has TRBV15 and TRBJ1-1; tentative D call: TRBD1 (5 bases). Trimming removed 0 bases at V and 4 bases at J, with 9 bases between. CDR1 LNHNV and CDR2 YYDKDF come from the germline V gene (reference sequence). The CDR3 sequence is 14 residues long. CDR3 DNA sequence: TGTGCCACCAGCAGAGACAGGGCCGGCACTGAAGCTTTCTTT. Amino acids: CATSRDRAGTEAFF.

This clonotype was counted ten times or more. At one end, the junction sequence differs from germline, possibly due to a read error. The chain links TRBV7-2 to TRBJ2-2; no clear D gene. The CDR3 is 12 residues long. Germline CDR1 reads SGHTA; CDR2 reads FQGNSA. The CDR3, as DNA: TGTGCTAGCAGCTTGGGAACCGGGGAGCTGTTTTTT. Translating gives CASSLGTGELFF.

This clonotype has more than one count but fewer than ten. The rearrangement joins TRBV7-9 to TRBJ1-4; D not resolved. V lost 2 bases and J 6 bases, leaving 7 bases between the germline ends. The CDR3 consists of 13 residues. Germline V gene sequence: CDR1 SEHNR, CDR2 FQNEAQ (reference sequence). As DNA, the CDR3 is TGTGCCAGCAGCTTAAGGAACGATGAAAAACTGTTTTTT. Protein product: CASSLRNDEKLFF.

The gene calls are TRBV10-2 and TRBJ1-1; TRBD1 might be the D (5 bases). The CDR3 contains 14 residues. Trimming took 6 bases from V and 3 from J, leaving 14 bases between them. Germline V gene lookup returns CDR1 WSHSY and CDR2 SAAADI. The CDR3 region is CASRSMGEDTEAFF. The DNA for the CDR3 is TGCGCCAGCAGGTCAATGGGGGAAGACACTGAAGCTTTCTTT.

The chain has TRBV5-6 and TRBJ2-7, with D maybe TRBD1 (6 bases). CDR3 size: 12 residues. V lost 6 bases and J lost 0, with 7 bases in between. Looked up from germline, CDR1 is SGHDT and CDR2 is YYEEEE. The CDR3 nucleotides are TGTGCCAGCACAGGGGACTCCTACGAGCAGTACTTC. Residues: CASTGDSYEQYF.

The V call is TRBV20-1, the J call TRBJ1-1; 8 bases match TRBD1. There are 11 residues in the CDR3. Germline CDR1 reads DFQATT; CDR2 reads SNEGSKA (reference sequence). Trimming removed 3 bases from V and 11 bases from J; junction bases left unmatched: 5. The CDR3 bases are TGCAGTGCTAGGGACAGGGTCTCGGCTTTCTTT. Residues: CSARDRVSAFF.

A few counts support this clonotype. The V and J genes are TRBV11-2 and TRBJ1-1, with 8 bases lining up with TRBD1. The CDR3 extends over 14 amino acids. The J segment lost 5 bases and the V segment lost 5 bases, leaving 7 bases of the junction unmatched. Germline V lookup: CDR1 SGHAT, CDR2 FQNNGV. CDR3 in amino acids: CASSPDRGLTEAFF. CDR3 DNA sequence: TGTGCCAGCAGCCCCGACAGGGGTTTGACTGAAGCTTTCTTT. Based on the CDR3 plus reference TRBV11-2 and TRBJ1-1, the full variable domain is EAGVAQSPRYKIIEKRQSVAFWCNPISGHATLYWYQQILGQGPKLLIQFQNNGVVDDSQLPKDRFSAERLKGVDSTLKIQPAKLEDSAVYLCASSPDRGLTEAFFGQGTRLTVV.

A word on this clonotype: Being one base from a much bigger clone, this may be a read error. As DNA, the CDR3 is TGCGCCAGCAGCCAAACAGGGGGCGGCAATCAGCCCCGGCATTTT. This sequence encodes CASSQTGGGNQPRHF. This chain links TRBV5-1 with TRBJ1-5, with 9 bases aligning to TRBD1. The CDR3 has 15 amino acids. The V gene's germline CDR1 is SGHRS and CDR2 YFSETQ.

V and J are TRBV24-1 and TRBJ2-5; D may be TRBD1 (6 bases). This CDR3 comprises 14 residues. V shed 5 bases and J shed 2 bases, with 11 bases lying between them. CDR1 is KGHDR and CDR2 is SFDVKD in the germline V gene. DNA of the CDR3: TGTGCCACCAGTGGAACGACAGGACAAGAGACCCAGTACTTC. It codes for CATSGTTGQETQYF.

The V call is TRBV14, the J call TRBJ2-7, with D perhaps TRBD1 (6 bases). Germline CDR1 and CDR2: SGHDN and FVKESK. The CDR3 length is 14 residues. V lost 1 base and J 3 bases, leaving 10 bases between the germline ends. The CDR3 loop reads CASSQAGEVYEQYF. The DNA of the CDR3 is TGTGCCAGCAGCCAAGCAGGGGAAGTCTACGAGCAGTACTTC.

This clonotype was detected only a few times. The chain is built from TRBV7-2 and TRBJ1-6; 9 nucleotides match TRBD1. The V segment lost 6 bases and the J segment 2 bases; nucleotides outside the gene matches: 5. This CDR3 contains 16 residues. CDR1 is SGHTA, CDR2 FQGNSA, per germline. CDR3 region: CASRAQGAAYNSPLHF. DNA of the CDR3: TGTGCCAGCAGGGCACAGGGGGCAGCCTATAATTCACCCCTCCACTTT.

Ten or more counts support this clonotype. CDR3 sequence reads: CASSEKGGTEAFF. The CDR3 region has the DNA TGCGCCAGCAGTGAGAAGGGGGGTACTGAAGCTTTCTTT. The V and J genes are TRBV10-2 and TRBJ1-1; TRBD1 is a possible D gene (6 bases). Germline values: CDR1 WSHSY, CDR2 SAAADI. There are 13 residues in the CDR3. The V end was cut by 2 bases, the J end by 5 bases, with 9 bases between.

This clonotype was seen a few times. V and J are TRBV25-1 and TRBJ1-1, with D unresolved. The CDR3 is 10 amino acids. Germline V lookup: CDR1 MGHDK, CDR2 SYGVNS. Trimming removed 10 bases from V and 1 base from J, with 4 bases in between. CDR3 sequence reads: CATQNTEAFF. The CDR3 DNA reads TGTGCCACCCAGAACACTGAAGCTTTCTTT.

This chain links TRBV20-1 with TRBJ2-5, with unresolved D. The V and J ends lost 4 bases and 1 base respectively, with 10 bases between them. The germline V gene has CDR1 DFQATT and CDR2 SNEGSKA (reference sequence). This CDR3 is 13 amino acids long. CDR3 nucleotides: TGCAGTGCTAACCGGGCAGGCCAAGAGACCCAGTACTTC. Its protein product is CSANRAGQETQYF.

The genes are TRBV20-1 and TRBJ1-4; D is undetermined. The V gene lost 3 bases and the J gene lost 0 bases, with 11 bases spanning the gap. Germline V gene lookup returns CDR1 DFQATT and CDR2 SNEGSKA (reference sequence). The CDR3 runs 15 residues. CDR3 nucleotides: TGCAGTGCTAGGGGCATAGATGCAACTAATGAAAAACTGTTTTTT. Residues: CSARGIDATNEKLFF.